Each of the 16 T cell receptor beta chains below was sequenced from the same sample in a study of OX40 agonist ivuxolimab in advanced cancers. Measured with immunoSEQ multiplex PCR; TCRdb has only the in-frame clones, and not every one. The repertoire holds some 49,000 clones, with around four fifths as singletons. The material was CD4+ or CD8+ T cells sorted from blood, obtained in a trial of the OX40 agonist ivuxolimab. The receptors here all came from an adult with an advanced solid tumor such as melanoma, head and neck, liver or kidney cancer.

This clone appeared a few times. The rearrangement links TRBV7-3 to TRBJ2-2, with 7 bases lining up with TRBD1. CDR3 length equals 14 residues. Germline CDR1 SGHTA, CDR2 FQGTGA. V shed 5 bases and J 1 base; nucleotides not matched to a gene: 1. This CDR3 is CASSRDRNTGELFF. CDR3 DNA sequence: TGTGCCAGCAGCCGGGACAGGAACACCGGGGAGCTGTTTTTT.

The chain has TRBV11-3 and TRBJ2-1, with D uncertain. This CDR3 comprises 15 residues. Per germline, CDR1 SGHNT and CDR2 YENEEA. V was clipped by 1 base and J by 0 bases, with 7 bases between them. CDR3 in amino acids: CASSLGVPSYNEQFF. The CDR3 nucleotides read TGTGCCAGCAGCTTAGGGGTTCCCTCCTACAATGAGCAGTTCTTC.

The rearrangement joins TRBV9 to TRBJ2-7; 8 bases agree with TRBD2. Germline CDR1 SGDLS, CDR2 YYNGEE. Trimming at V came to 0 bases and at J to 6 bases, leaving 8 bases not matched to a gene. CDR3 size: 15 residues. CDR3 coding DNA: TGTGCCAGCAGCGTAGCTGTCGGGGGGGCCGGCGAGCAGTACTTC. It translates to CASSVAVGGAGEQYF.

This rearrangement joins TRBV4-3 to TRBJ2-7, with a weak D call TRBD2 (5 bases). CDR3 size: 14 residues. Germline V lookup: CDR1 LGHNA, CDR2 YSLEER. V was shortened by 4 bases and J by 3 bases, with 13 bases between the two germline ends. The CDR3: CASSPGEGFYEQYF. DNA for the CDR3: TGCGCCAGCAGCCCAGGTGAGGGCTTCTACGAGCAGTACTTC.

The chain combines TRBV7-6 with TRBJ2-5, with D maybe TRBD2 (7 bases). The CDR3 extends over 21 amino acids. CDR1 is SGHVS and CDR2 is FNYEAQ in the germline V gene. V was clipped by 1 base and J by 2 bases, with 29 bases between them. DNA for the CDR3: TGTGCCAGCAGCTTAGTGGCGGGGAGAAGTTTGCGGGGGCCCAAACAAGAGACCCAGTACTTC. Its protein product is CASSLVAGRSLRGPKQETQYF.

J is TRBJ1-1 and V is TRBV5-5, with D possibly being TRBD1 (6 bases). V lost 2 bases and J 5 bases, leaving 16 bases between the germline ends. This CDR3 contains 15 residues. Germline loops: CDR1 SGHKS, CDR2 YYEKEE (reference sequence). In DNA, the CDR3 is TGTGCCAGCAGCTTAAGGGGGTTAACGTGGACTGAAGCTTTCTTT. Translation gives CASSLRGLTWTEAFF.

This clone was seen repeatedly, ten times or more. The CDR3 protein is CASSLSGNNSPLHF. As DNA, the CDR3 is TGTGCCAGCAGCTTAAGTGGGAATAATTCACCCCTCCACTTT. V is TRBV11-3 and J is TRBJ1-6; D is unresolved. The germline V gene encodes CDR1 SGHNT and CDR2 YENEEA. The CDR3 covers 14 residues. The ends were cut back, 2 bases at V and 5 bases at J, with 7 bases in the middle.

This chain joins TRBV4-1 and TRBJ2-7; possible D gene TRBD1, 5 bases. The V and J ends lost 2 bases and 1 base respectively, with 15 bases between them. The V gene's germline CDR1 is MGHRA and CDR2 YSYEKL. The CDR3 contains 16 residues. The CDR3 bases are TGCGCCAGCAGCCAATTCGCGCCAGGGCGATCCTACGAGCAGTACTTC. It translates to CASSQFAPGRSYEQYF.

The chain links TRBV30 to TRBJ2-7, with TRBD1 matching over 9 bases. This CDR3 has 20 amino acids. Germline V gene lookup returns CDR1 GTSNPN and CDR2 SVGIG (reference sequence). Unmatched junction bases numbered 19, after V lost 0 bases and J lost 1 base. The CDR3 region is CAWSVKGVFGRDRASYEQYF. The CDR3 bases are TGTGCCTGGAGTGTAAAAGGGGTCTTTGGACGGGACAGGGCATCCTACGAGCAGTACTTC. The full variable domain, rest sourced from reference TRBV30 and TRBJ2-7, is SQTIHQWPATLVQPVGSPLSLECTVEGTSNPNLYWYRQAAGRGLQLLFYSVGIGQISSEVPQNLSASRPQDRQFILSSKKLLLSDSGFYLCAWSVKGVFGRDRASYEQYFGPGTRLTVT.

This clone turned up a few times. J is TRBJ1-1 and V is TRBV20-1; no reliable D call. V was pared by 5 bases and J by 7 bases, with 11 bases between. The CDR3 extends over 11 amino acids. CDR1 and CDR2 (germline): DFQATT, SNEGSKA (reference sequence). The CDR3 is CSAPGQLEAFF. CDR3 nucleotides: TGCAGTGCTCCCGGGCAGCTTGAAGCTTTCTTT.

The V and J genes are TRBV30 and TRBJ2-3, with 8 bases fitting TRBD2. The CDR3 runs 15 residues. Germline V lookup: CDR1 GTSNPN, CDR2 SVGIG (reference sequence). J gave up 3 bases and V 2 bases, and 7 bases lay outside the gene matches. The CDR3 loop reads CAWSRAGAPTDTQYF. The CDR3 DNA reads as TGTGCCTGGAGTAGAGCGGGGGCCCCAACAGATACGCAGTATTTT.

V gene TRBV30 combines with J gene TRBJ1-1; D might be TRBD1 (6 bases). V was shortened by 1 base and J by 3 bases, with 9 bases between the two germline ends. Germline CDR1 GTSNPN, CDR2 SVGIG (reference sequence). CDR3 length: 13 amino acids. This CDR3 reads CAWSEQGDTEAFF. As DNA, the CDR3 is TGTGCCTGGAGTGAACAGGGTGACACTGAAGCTTTCTTT.

The CDR3 spells CASSFRVSEGNEQFF. CDR3 nucleotide sequence: TGTGCCAGCAGCTTCCGGGTGTCAGAAGGAAATGAGCAGTTCTTC. The genes are TRBV7-9 and TRBJ2-1; no clear D gene. Trimming pared 3 bases from V and 7 bases from J, leaving 16 bases between. Germline V gene lookup returns CDR1 SEHNR and CDR2 FQNEAQ (reference sequence). This CDR3 has 15 amino acids.

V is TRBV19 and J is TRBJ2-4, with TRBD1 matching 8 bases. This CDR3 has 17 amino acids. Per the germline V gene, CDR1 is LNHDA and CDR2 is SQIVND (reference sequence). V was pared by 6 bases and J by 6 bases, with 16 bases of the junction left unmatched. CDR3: CASSTNTAGGGGNIQYF. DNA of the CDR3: TGTGCCAGTAGCACTAATACCGCAGGGGGCGGTGGAAACATTCAGTACTTC.

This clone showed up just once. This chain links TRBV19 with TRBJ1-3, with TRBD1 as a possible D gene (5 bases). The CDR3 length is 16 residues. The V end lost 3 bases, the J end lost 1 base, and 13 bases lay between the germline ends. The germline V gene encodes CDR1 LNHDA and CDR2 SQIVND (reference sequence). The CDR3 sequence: CASSMGPGESGNTIYF. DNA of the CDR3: TGTGCCAGTAGTATGGGCCCGGGGGAATCTGGAAACACCATATATTTT.

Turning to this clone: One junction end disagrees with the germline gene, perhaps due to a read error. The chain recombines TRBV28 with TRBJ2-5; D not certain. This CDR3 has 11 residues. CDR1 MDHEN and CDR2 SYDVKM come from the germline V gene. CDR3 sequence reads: CASSLVEAQYF. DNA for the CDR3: TGTGCCAGCAGTTTAGTAGAGGCCCAGTACTTC.